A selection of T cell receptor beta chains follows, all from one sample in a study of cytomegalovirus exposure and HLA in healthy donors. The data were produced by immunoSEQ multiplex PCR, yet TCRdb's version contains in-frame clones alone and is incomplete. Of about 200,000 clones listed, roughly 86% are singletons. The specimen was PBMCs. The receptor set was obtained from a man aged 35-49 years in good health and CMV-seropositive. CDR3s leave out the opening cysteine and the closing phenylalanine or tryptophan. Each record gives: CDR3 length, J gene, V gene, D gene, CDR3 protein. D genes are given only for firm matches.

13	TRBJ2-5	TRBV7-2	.	ASSPGLIITETQY
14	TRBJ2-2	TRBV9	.	ASSVGGIENTGELF
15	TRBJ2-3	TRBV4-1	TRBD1	ASSQDGGGQGGDTQY
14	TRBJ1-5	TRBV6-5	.	ASSYISRFSNQPQH
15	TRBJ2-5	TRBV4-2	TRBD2	ASSQALLAGGDETQY
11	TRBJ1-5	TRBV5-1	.	ASSLSVSQPQH
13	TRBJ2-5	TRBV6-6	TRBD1	ASSISDRVGETQY
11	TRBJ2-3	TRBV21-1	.	ASSTFFTDTQY
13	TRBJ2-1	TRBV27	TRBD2	AIADGTSGRNEQF
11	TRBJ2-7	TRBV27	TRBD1	ASSPTGGNEQY
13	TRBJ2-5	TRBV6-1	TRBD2	ASSNSGGRQETQY
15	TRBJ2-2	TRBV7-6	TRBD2	ASSLARGDPNTGELF
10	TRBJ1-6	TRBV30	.	AWCYRDSPLH
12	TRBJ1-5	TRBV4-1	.	ASSQWAQAQPQH
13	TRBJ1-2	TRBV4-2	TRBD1	ASSQEAQGAGGYT
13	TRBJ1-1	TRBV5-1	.	ASSLRVGGNTEAF
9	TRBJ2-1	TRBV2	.	ASRDPGQVF
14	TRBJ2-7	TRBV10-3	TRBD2	AISERGTSGTYEQY